A selection of T cell receptor beta chains follows, all from one sample in a study of radiotherapy plus CTLA-4 blockade in lung cancer. The assay was immunoSEQ multiplex PCR, and TCRdb's table has in-frame clones only and misses some. The data hold about 45,000 clones, with 63% observed a single time. Sequences were derived from peripheral blood, sampled from a patient treated with radiotherapy plus ipilimumab. All receptors derive from a human donor with non-small cell lung cancer who had a partial response to radiotherapy plus ipilimumab. Each CDR3 is given with its conserved first and last residue. Fields, in order: clone size, J gene, V gene, D gene, CDR3 DNA, CDR3 protein. A D gene is named only where the DNA matches it firmly. Expanded clones are given a class, and other clones once, few, many or no size at all.

>-|TRBJ2-3|TRBV7-8|TRBD2
TGTGCCAGCAGCCCACGGACTAGCGGGACAAGCACAGATACGCAGTATTTT
CASSPRTSGTSTDTQYF
>few|TRBJ2-5|TRBV18|TRBD1
TGTGCCAGCTCACCAAGTGACAGGGGGTCAGAGACCCAGTACTTC
CASSPSDRGSETQYF
>-|TRBJ2-3|TRBV18|-
TGTGCCAGCGGACCCTTTGGGGACTTTTTCACAGATACGCAGTATTTT
CASGPFGDFFTDTQYF
>-|TRBJ2-5|TRBV30|-
TGTGCCTGGAGTGTATCAGCGGACTCACCCTATTACTTC
CAWSVSADSPYYF
>-|TRBJ1-2|TRBV6-5|TRBD1
TGTGCCAGCAGTTACAGGCCCGGACAGGGGGCTGGCTACACCTTC
CASSYRPGQGAGYTF
>-|TRBJ1-1|TRBV7-9|-
TGTGCCAGCAGCTCCGAGATGAACACTGAAGCTTTCTTT
CASSSEMNTEAFF
>few|TRBJ2-5|TRBV4-2|TRBD2
TGTGCCAGCAGCTTGGTGCTAGCGGGACAAGAGACCCAGTACTTC
CASSLVLAGQETQYF
>-|TRBJ2-3|TRBV5-4|-
TGTGCCAGCAGTCAATCAACAGATACGCAGTATTTT
CASSQSTDTQYF
>few|TRBJ2-3|TRBV30|TRBD2
TGTGCCTGGAGTCCGGGGGGTCGCACAGATACGCAGTATTTT
CAWSPGGRTDTQYF
>-|TRBJ2-7|TRBV4-1|-
TGCGCCAGCAGCCAAGGTCTGGCTGGCGAGCAGTACTTC
CASSQGLAGEQYF
>-|TRBJ1-2|TRBV6-1|-
TGTGCCAGCCGGCGGGAACAGTGGGACGTCTATGGCTACACCTTC
CASRREQWDVYGYTF
>-|TRBJ2-3|TRBV6-1|-
TGTGCCAGCAGTGAAGCCCCCGGGACTCGCACAGATACGCAGTATTTT
CASSEAPGTRTDTQYF
>once|TRBJ2-3|TRBV27|TRBD2
TGTGCCAGCGAGGAGAAGATCGGGGGGGACACAGATACGCAGTATTTT
CASEEKIGGDTDTQYF
>few|TRBJ1-2|TRBV19|-
TGTGCCAGTAGTAGGGGACTGGGCTACGGCTACACCTTC
CASSRGLGYGYTF
>many|TRBJ2-7|TRBV5-1|-
TGCGCCAGCAGCTTGGCGTCAGGTTTAAACGAGCAGTACTTC
CASSLASGLNEQYF
>few|TRBJ1-1|TRBV6-5|-
TGTGCCATCAGACAGCAGAACACTGAAGCTTTCTTT
CAIRQQNTEAFF
>-|TRBJ2-7|TRBV13|TRBD1
TGTGCCAGCAGCCCCAGGGACAGGGGTTACGAGCAGTACTTC
CASSPRDRGYEQYF
>-|TRBJ2-1|TRBV5-1|-
TGCGCCAGCAGCTTGACTACTAGCTCCTACAATGAGCAGTTCTTC
CASSLTTSSYNEQFF
>few|TRBJ1-1|TRBV7-2|TRBD1
TGTGCCAGCAGCTTGGGACAGGGGAGGTTCACTGAAGCTTTCTTT
CASSLGQGRFTEAFF
>few|TRBJ1-1|TRBV5-5|TRBD1
TGTGCCAGCAGCCGCGTGGACAGGGCCACTGAAGCTTTCTTT
CASSRVDRATEAFF
>-|TRBJ2-5|TRBV7-6|-
TGTGCCAGCAGCTTTTCTGGGGGGGCGGGATTGGTCCAAGAGACCCAGTACTTC
CASSFSGGAGLVQETQYF
>-|TRBJ2-1|TRBV30|TRBD2
TGTGCCTGGACCGTAGCGGGGCATGAGCAGTTCTTC
CAWTVAGHEQFF